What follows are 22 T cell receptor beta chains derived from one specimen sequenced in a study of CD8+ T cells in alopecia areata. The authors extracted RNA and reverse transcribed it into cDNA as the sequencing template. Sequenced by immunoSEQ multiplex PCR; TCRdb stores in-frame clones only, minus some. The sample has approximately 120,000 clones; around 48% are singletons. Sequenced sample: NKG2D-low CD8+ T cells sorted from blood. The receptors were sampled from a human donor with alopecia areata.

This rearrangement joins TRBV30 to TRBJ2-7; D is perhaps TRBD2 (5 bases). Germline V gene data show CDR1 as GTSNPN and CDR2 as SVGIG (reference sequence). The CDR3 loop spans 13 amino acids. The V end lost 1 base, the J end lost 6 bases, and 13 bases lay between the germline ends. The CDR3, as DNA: TGTGCCTGGAGTGCCTCGGACGGAGGCGAGCAGTACTTC. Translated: CAWSASDGGEQYF.

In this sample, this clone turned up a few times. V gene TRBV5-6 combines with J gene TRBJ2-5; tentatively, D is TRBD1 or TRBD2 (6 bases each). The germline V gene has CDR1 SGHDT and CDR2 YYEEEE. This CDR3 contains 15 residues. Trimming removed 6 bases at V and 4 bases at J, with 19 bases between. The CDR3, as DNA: TGTGCCAGCAACCTTTGGGGGGCTGTGGGAGAGACCCAGTACTTC. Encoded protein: CASNLWGAVGETQYF.

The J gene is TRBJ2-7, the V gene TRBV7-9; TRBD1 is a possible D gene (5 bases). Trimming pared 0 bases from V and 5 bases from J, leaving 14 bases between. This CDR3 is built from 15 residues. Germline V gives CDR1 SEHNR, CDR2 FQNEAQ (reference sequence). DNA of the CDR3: TGTGCCAGCAGCTTAGCGACAGTGGTCGGAGACGAGCAGTACTTC. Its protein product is CASSLATVVGDEQYF. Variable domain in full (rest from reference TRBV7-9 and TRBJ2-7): DTGVSQNPRHKITKRGQNVTFRCDPISEHNRLYWYRQTLGQGPEFLTYFQNEAQLEKSRLLSDRFSAERPKGSFSTLEIQRTEQGDSAMYLCASSLATVVGDEQYFGPGTRLTVT.

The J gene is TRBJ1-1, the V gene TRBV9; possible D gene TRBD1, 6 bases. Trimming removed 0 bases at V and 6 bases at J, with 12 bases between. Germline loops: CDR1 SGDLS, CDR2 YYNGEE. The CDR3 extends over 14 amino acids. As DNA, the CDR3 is TGTGCCAGCAGCGTAGATACAGGGAATCCTGAAGCTTTCTTT. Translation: CASSVDTGNPEAFF.

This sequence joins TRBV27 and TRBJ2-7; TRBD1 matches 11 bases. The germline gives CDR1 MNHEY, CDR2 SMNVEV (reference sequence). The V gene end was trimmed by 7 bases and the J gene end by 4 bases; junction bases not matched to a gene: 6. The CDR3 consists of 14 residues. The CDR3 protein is CASTSGTGGYEQYF. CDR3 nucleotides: TGTGCCAGCACCTCGGGGACAGGGGGGTACGAGCAGTACTTC.

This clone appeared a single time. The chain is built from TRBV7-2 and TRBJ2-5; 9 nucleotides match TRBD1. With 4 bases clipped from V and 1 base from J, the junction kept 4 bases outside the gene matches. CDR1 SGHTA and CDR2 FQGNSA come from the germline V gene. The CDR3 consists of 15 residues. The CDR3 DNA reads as TGTGCCAGCAGCTCCCGGGACAGGGCCCAAGAGACCCAGTACTTC. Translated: CASSSRDRAQETQYF. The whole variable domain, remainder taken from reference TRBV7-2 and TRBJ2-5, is GAGVSQSPSNKVTEKGKDVELRCDPISGHTALYWYRQSLGQGLEFLIYFQGNSAPDKSGLPSDRFSAERTGGSVSTLTIQRTQQEDSAVYLCASSSRDRAQETQYFGPGTRLLVL.

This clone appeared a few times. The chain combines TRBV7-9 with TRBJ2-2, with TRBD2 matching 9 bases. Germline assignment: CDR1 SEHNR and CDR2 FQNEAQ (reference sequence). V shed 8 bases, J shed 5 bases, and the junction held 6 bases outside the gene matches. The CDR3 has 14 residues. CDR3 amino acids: CASVSGGRTGELFF. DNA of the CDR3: TGTGCCAGCGTTAGCGGGGGAAGAACCGGGGAGCTGTTTTTT.

The CDR3 spells CSVEPDYGYTF. The CDR3 nucleotides read TGCAGCGTTGAGCCGGACTATGGCTACACCTTC. The chain links TRBV29-1 to TRBJ1-2; D ambiguous. The V and J ends lost 3 bases and 3 bases respectively, with 5 bases between them. The V gene's germline CDR1 is SQVTM and CDR2 ANQGSEA. CDR3 length: 11 residues.

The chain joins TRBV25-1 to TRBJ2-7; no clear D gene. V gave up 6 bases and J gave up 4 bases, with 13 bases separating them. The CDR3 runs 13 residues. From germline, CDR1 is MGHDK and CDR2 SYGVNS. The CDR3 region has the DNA TGTGCCAGCAGAGGTACCGCTATGTACGAGCAGTACTTC. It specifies CASRGTAMYEQYF.

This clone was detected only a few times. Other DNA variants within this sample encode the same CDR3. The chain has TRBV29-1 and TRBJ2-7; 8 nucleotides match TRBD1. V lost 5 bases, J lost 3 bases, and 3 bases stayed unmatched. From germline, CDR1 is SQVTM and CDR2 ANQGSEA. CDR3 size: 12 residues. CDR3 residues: CSVRQGSYEQYF. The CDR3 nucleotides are TGCAGCGTTCGACAGGGGAGCTACGAGCAGTACTTC.

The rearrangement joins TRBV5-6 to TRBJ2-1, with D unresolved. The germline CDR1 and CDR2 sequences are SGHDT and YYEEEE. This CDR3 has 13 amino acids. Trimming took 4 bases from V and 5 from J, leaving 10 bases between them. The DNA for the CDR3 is TGTGCCAGCAGCCCTGACCTGCACAATGAGCAGTTCTTC. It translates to CASSPDLHNEQFF. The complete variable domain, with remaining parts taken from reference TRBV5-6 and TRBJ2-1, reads DAGVTQSPTHLIKTRGQQVTLRCSPKSGHDTVSWYQQALGQGPQFIFQYYEEEERQRGNFPDRFSGHQFPNYSSELNVNALLLGDSALYLCASSPDLHNEQFFGPGTRLTVL.

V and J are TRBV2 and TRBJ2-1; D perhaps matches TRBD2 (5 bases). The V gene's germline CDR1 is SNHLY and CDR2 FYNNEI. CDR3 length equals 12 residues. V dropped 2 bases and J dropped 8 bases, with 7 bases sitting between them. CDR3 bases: TGTGCCAGCAGTGAAACGGGGTATGAGCAGTTCTTC. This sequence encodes CASSETGYEQFF.

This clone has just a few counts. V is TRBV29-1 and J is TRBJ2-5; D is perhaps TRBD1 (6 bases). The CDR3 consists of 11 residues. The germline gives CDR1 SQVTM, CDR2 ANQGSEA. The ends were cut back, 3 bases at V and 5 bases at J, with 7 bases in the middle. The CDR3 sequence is CSVDQGETQYF. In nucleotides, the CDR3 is TGCAGCGTTGATCAGGGGGAGACCCAGTACTTC.

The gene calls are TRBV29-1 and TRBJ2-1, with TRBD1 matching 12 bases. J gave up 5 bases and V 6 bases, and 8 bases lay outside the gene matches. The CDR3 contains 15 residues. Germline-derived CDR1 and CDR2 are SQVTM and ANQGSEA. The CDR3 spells CSVQGDRGRNNEQFF. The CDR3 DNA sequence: TGCAGCGTCCAAGGGGACAGGGGGCGAAACAATGAGCAGTTCTTC.

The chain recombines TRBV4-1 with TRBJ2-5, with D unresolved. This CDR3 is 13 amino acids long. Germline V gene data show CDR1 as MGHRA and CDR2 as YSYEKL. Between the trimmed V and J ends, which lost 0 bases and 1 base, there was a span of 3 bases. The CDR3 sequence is CASSQDSQETQYF. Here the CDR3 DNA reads TGCGCCAGCAGCCAAGACAGCCAAGAGACCCAGTACTTC.

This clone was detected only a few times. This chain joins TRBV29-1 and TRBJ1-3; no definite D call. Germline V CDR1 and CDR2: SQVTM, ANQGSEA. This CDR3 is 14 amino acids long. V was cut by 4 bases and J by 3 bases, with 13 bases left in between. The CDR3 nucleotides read TGCAGCGTTGCTGAAGTCACTCTTGGAAACACCATATATTTT. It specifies CSVAEVTLGNTIYF.

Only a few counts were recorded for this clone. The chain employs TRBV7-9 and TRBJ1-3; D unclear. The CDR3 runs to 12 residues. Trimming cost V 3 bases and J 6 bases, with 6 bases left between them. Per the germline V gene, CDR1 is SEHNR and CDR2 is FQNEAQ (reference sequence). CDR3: CASSLGLNTIYF. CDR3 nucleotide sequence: TGTGCCAGCAGCTTGGGCCTAAACACCATATATTTT.

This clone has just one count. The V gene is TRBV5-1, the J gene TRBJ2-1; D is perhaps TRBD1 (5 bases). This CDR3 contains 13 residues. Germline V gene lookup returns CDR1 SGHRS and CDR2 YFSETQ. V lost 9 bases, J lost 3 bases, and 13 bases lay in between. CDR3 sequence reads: CATADSRYNEQFF. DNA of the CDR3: TGCGCCACCGCAGACAGCCGCTACAATGAGCAGTTCTTC.

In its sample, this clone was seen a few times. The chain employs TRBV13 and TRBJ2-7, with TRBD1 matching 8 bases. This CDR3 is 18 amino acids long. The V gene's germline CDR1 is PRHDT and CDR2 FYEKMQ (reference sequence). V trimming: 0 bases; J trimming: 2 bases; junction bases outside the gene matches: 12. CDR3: CASSLGPPGRGRPYEQYF. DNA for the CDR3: TGTGCCAGCAGCTTAGGCCCGCCCGGCAGGGGGCGCCCCTACGAGCAGTACTTC. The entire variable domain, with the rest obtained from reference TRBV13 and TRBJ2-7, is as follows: AAGVIQSPRHLIKEKRETATLKCYPIPRHDTVYWYQQGPGQDPQFLISFYEKMQSDKGSIPDRFSAQQFSDYHSELNMSSLELGDSALYFCASSLGPPGRGRPYEQYFGPGTRLTVT.

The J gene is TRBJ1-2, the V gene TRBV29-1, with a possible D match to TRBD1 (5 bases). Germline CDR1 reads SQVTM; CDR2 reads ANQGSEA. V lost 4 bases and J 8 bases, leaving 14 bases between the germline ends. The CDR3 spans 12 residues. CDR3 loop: CSVVLRGSGYTF. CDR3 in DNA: TGCAGCGTTGTATTAAGGGGTAGCGGCTACACCTTC.

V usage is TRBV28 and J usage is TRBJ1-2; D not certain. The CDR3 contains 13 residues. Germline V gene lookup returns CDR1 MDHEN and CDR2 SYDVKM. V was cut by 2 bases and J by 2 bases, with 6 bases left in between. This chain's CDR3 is CASSLGANYGYTF. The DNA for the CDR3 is TGTGCCAGCAGTTTAGGCGCGAACTATGGCTACACCTTC.

The CDR3 DNA reads as TGCAGCGTTGAACCAGGGGCCGAGGAGACCCAGTACTTC. This sequence encodes CSVEPGAEETQYF. V and J are TRBV29-1 and TRBJ2-5; weak D call: TRBD1 (6 bases). This CDR3 has 13 residues. Germline CDR1 is SQVTM and CDR2 is ANQGSEA. V was clipped by 2 bases and J by 5 bases, with 12 bases between them. Full variable domain (remainder filled in from reference TRBV29-1 and TRBJ2-5): SAVISQKPSRDICQRGTSLTIQCQVDSQVTMMFWYRQQPGQSLTLIATANQGSEATYESGFVIDKFPISRPNLTFSTLTVSNMSPEDSSIYLCSVEPGAEETQYFGPGTRLLVL.